These 23 T cell receptor beta chains originate from one sample sequenced in a study of blood T cell repertoires in COVID-19. Only in-frame clones appear in the TCRdb table, and some are missing; sequencing was by immunoSEQ multiplex PCR. The sample records about 59,000 clones, approximately 84% being singletons. The sample was peripheral blood. These receptors originate from a man of 80 years or more in a cohort sampled during active COVID-19.

The CDR3 sequence is CASRGSLGQGDLRYEQYF. DNA for the CDR3: TGTGCCAGCCGTGGGTCTTTGGGACAGGGGGATTTAAGGTACGAGCAGTACTTC. The genes are TRBV6-1 and TRBJ2-7; 11 bases map to TRBD1. Germline V lookup: CDR1 MNHNS, CDR2 SASEGT. The CDR3 runs to 18 residues. Trimming cost V 8 bases and J 4 bases; bases outside gene matches: 19.

The V gene is TRBV6-4, the J gene TRBJ2-3, with TRBD2 identical over 11 bases. This CDR3 comprises 16 residues. Losses at the gene ends were 5 bases for V and 3 bases for J; bases not matched to a gene: 7. The V gene's germline CDR1 is MRHNA and CDR2 SNTAGT. CDR3 nucleotide sequence: TGTGCCAGCAGTATATCGGGACTAGCGGAGACAGATACGCAGTATTTT. It yields the protein CASSISGLAETDTQYF.

The chain links TRBV5-8 to TRBJ2-3; D is perhaps TRBD1 (5 bases). The germline gives CDR1 SGHTS, CDR2 YDEGEE. Between the trimmed V and J ends, which lost 4 bases and 0 bases, there was a span of 9 bases. The CDR3 is 14 residues long. CDR3 sequence (DNA): TGTGCCAGCAGCCGCAGGGTTAGCACAGATACGCAGTATTTT. It is translated as CASSRRVSTDTQYF.

The genes are TRBV9 and TRBJ1-4; D is uncertain. The CDR3 length is 15 residues. Germline CDR1 SGDLS, CDR2 YYNGEE. V shed 0 bases and J shed 3 bases, with 9 bases lying between them. CDR3 amino acids: CASSVDYTANEKLFF. The CDR3 DNA follows: TGTGCCAGCAGCGTAGATTACACAGCTAATGAAAAACTGTTTTTT.

This rearrangement joins TRBV12-3 or TRBV12-4 to TRBJ1-1; possibly TRBD1 for D (5 bases). This CDR3 comprises 13 residues. The V end was cut by 5 bases, the J end by 6 bases, with 13 bases between. In DNA, the CDR3 is TGTGCCAGCAGTCCACGTCCGGGGGCTGAAGCTTTCTTT. As protein: CASSPRPGAEAFF.

V is TRBV5-6 and J is TRBJ2-7, with 8 bases identical to TRBD1. The junction had 10 bases not matched to a gene; V was cut back by 7 bases and J by 1 base. Germline CDR1 SGHDT, CDR2 YYEEEE. The CDR3 length is 15 residues. The CDR3 is CASAVGQGSSYEQYF. The CDR3 region has the DNA TGTGCCAGCGCTGTTGGACAGGGTAGTTCCTACGAGCAGTACTTC.

This clone showed up just once. V is TRBV7-2 and J is TRBJ1-2, with TRBD1 as a possible D gene (5 bases). Germline V gene sequence: CDR1 SGHTA, CDR2 FQGNSA. The V end lost 4 bases, the J end lost 2 bases, and 14 bases lay between the germline ends. The CDR3 loop spans 15 amino acids. This chain's CDR3 is CASSSRGGENYGYTF. CDR3 in DNA: TGTGCCAGCAGCTCCCGGGGCGGGGAAAACTATGGCTACACCTTC.

This clone was picked up one time. The chain uses TRBV3-1 (or the pseudogene TRBV3-2) and TRBJ2-5, with 11 bases matching TRBD2. The CDR3 loop spans 15 amino acids. The J segment lost 4 bases and the V segment lost 2 bases, leaving 3 bases of the junction unmatched. Germline CDR1 and CDR2: LGHDT and YNNKEL (reference sequence). This chain's CDR3 is CASSQFTSGGETQYF. The CDR3 DNA reads as TGTGCCAGCAGCCAATTTACTAGCGGGGGAGAGACCCAGTACTTC.

The chain combines TRBV5-1 with TRBJ2-3; 10 nucleotides line up with TRBD1. Trimming took 2 bases from V and 0 from J; bases not matched to a gene: 3. Germline CDR1 is SGHRS and CDR2 is YFSETQ. The CDR3 spans 16 residues. The CDR3 loop is CASSLSGQGSTDTQYF. DNA of the CDR3: TGCGCCAGCAGCTTATCGGGACAGGGGAGCACAGATACGCAGTATTTT. Using reference TRBV5-1 and TRBJ2-3 for the parts outside the CDR3, the full variable domain is KAGVTQTPRYLIKTRGQQVTLSCSPISGHRSVSWYQQTPGQGLQFLFEYFSETQRNKGNFPGRFSGRQFSNSRSEMNVSTLELGDSALYLCASSLSGQGSTDTQYFGPGTRLTVL.

This chain links TRBV19 with TRBJ1-2, with TRBD1 matching 7 bases. After removal of 7 bases from V and 8 bases from J, the junction contained 7 bases not matched to a gene. CDR3 length: 12 residues. From germline, CDR1 is LNHDA and CDR2 SQIVND (reference sequence). The CDR3 sequence is CASTRQGTGYTF. DNA of the CDR3: TGTGCCAGTACAAGACAGGGAACAGGCTACACCTTC.

The chain combines TRBV5-1 with TRBJ1-2; 8 bases are shared with TRBD1. V lost 0 bases to trimming and J lost 0 bases; unmatched junction nucleotides: 10. Germline V CDR1 and CDR2: SGHRS, YFSETQ. This CDR3 has 18 amino acids. CDR3 region: CASSLGLGTGGTNYGYTF. The CDR3 DNA reads as TGCGCCAGCAGCTTGGGTCTGGGGACAGGAGGAACTAACTATGGCTACACCTTC.

The rearrangement joins TRBV2 to TRBJ2-1, with a possible D match to TRBD2 (6 bases). Trimming shortened V by 6 bases and J by 9 bases, and 12 bases separated the two germline ends. Germline CDR1 reads SNHLY; CDR2 reads FYNNEI. This CDR3 comprises 12 residues. This chain's CDR3 is CASRRLDLEQFF. The DNA of the CDR3 is TGTGCCAGCAGACGACTAGACCTTGAGCAGTTCTTC.

There are a few counts of this clone. The chain uses TRBV7-9 and TRBJ1-6, with 7 bases aligning to TRBD1. With 5 bases clipped from V and 10 bases from J, the junction kept 11 bases outside the gene matches. The CDR3 length is 15 residues. In germline, CDR1 is SEHNR, CDR2 FQNEAQ (reference sequence). As DNA, the CDR3 is TGTGCCAGCAGCCCGAAAGGACAGGATCGGTCACCCCTCCACTTT. Translated, it gives CASSPKGQDRSPLHF. Complete variable domain (other parts from reference TRBV7-9 and TRBJ1-6): DTGVSQNPRHKITKRGQNVTFRCDPISEHNRLYWYRQTLGQGPEFLTYFQNEAQLEKSRLLSDRFSAERPKGSFSTLEIQRTEQGDSAMYLCASSPKGQDRSPLHFGNGTRLTVT.

This chain connects TRBV2 to TRBJ1-4; TRBD1 matches 7 bases. This CDR3 is 15 amino acids long. Germline assignment: CDR1 SNHLY and CDR2 FYNNEI. The V gene end was trimmed by 6 bases and the J gene end by 5 bases; junction bases not matched to a gene: 9. The CDR3 protein is CASRPRTGANEKLFF. The CDR3 DNA sequence: TGTGCCAGCAGACCTCGGACAGGCGCAAATGAAAAACTGTTTTTT.

This clone was detected only a few times. The chain recombines TRBV7-3 with TRBJ2-2, with D tentatively TRBD1 (5 bases). V lost 4 bases, J lost 1 base, and 7 bases lay in between. The CDR3 runs 14 residues. Germline loops: CDR1 SGHTA, CDR2 FQGTGA. The CDR3 sequence: CASSSQGNTGELFF. Here the CDR3 DNA reads TGTGCCAGCAGCTCTCAGGGGAACACCGGGGAGCTGTTTTTT.

The chain is built from TRBV3-1 (or the pseudogene TRBV3-2) and TRBJ1-1; D possibly corresponds to TRBD1 (5 bases). The germline gives CDR1 LGHDT, CDR2 YNNKEL (reference sequence). V shed 5 bases and J shed 6 bases, with 19 bases lying between them. The CDR3 sequence is 15 residues long. The chain's CDR3 is CASSERRQRGAEAFF. The CDR3 region has the DNA TGTGCCAGCAGCGAAAGGCGGCAGCGGGGGGCTGAAGCTTTCTTT.

The chain employs TRBV7-8 and TRBJ2-3, with TRBD1 as a possible D gene (5 bases). CDR1 and CDR2 from the germline V gene are SGHVS and FQNEAQ. Trimming stripped 5 bases from V and 4 bases from J, with 13 bases between. The CDR3 spans 14 residues. CDR3: CASSPRQRSDTQYF. In DNA form, the CDR3 reads TGTGCCAGCAGCCCAAGACAGAGGTCAGATACGCAGTATTTT.

This clone was seen more than once but under ten times. The CDR3 is CASSPQGTGVQTQYF. In DNA form, the CDR3 reads TGTGCCAGCAGCCCGCAGGGGACAGGGGTACAGACCCAGTACTTC. This chain joins TRBV7-2 and TRBJ2-5; 10 bases agree with TRBD1. Germline V lookup: CDR1 SGHTA, CDR2 FQGNSA. CDR3 length: 15 residues. Trimming took 5 bases from V and 6 from J; bases not matched to a gene: 9.

The gene calls are TRBV5-1 and TRBJ2-3, with 7 bases lining up with TRBD1. The CDR3 runs to 15 residues. Germline assignment: CDR1 SGHRS and CDR2 YFSETQ. V shed 5 bases, J shed 3 bases, and the junction held 9 bases outside the gene matches. The DNA for the CDR3 is TGCGCCAGCAGTGCACAGGGGCAAAGAACAGATACGCAGTATTTT. This encodes CASSAQGQRTDTQYF.

The V call is TRBV28, the J call TRBJ1-5, with TRBD1 identical over 7 bases. Unmatched junction bases numbered 12, after V lost 7 bases and J lost 6 bases. CDR1 MDHEN and CDR2 SYDVKM come from the germline V gene. The CDR3 consists of 15 residues. The CDR3 DNA reads as TGTGCCAGCAACTCAGAGGCAGGGGGGATTCAGCCCCAGCATTTT. Translating it yields CASNSEAGGIQPQHF.

The rearrangement joins TRBV6-5 to TRBJ2-2, with D possibly being TRBD1 (5 bases). The ends were cut back, 2 bases at V and 2 bases at J, with 6 bases in the middle. CDR3 length: 14 residues. Germline V CDR1 and CDR2: MNHEY, SVGAGI. CDR3 sequence: CASSYRGNTGELFF. The DNA of the CDR3 is TGTGCCAGCAGTTACAGGGGAAACACCGGGGAGCTGTTTTTT.

The chain uses TRBV5-4 and TRBJ2-1, with unresolved D. The V and J ends lost 2 bases and 1 base respectively, with 10 bases between them. This CDR3 contains 15 residues. Germline V gives CDR1 SGHNT, CDR2 YYREEE (reference sequence). CDR3 residues: CASSLGQDSYNEQFF. DNA for the CDR3: TGTGCCAGCAGCTTAGGCCAGGATTCCTACAATGAGCAGTTCTTC. Full variable domain (remainder filled in from reference TRBV5-4 and TRBJ2-1): ETGVTQSPTHLIKTRGQQVTLRCSSQSGHNTVSWYQQALGQGPQFIFQYYREEENGRGNFPPRFSGLQFPNYSSELNVNALELDDSALYLCASSLGQDSYNEQFFGPGTRLTVL.

The V and J genes are TRBV4-1 and TRBJ2-3; 12 bases agree with TRBD2. The CDR3 runs to 15 residues. V dropped 3 bases and J dropped 4; count of bases not matched to a gene: 2. Germline assignment: CDR1 MGHRA and CDR2 YSYEKL. The CDR3 protein is CASSQTSGSADTQYF. In DNA, the CDR3 is TGCGCCAGCAGCCAGACTAGCGGGAGTGCAGATACGCAGTATTTT.